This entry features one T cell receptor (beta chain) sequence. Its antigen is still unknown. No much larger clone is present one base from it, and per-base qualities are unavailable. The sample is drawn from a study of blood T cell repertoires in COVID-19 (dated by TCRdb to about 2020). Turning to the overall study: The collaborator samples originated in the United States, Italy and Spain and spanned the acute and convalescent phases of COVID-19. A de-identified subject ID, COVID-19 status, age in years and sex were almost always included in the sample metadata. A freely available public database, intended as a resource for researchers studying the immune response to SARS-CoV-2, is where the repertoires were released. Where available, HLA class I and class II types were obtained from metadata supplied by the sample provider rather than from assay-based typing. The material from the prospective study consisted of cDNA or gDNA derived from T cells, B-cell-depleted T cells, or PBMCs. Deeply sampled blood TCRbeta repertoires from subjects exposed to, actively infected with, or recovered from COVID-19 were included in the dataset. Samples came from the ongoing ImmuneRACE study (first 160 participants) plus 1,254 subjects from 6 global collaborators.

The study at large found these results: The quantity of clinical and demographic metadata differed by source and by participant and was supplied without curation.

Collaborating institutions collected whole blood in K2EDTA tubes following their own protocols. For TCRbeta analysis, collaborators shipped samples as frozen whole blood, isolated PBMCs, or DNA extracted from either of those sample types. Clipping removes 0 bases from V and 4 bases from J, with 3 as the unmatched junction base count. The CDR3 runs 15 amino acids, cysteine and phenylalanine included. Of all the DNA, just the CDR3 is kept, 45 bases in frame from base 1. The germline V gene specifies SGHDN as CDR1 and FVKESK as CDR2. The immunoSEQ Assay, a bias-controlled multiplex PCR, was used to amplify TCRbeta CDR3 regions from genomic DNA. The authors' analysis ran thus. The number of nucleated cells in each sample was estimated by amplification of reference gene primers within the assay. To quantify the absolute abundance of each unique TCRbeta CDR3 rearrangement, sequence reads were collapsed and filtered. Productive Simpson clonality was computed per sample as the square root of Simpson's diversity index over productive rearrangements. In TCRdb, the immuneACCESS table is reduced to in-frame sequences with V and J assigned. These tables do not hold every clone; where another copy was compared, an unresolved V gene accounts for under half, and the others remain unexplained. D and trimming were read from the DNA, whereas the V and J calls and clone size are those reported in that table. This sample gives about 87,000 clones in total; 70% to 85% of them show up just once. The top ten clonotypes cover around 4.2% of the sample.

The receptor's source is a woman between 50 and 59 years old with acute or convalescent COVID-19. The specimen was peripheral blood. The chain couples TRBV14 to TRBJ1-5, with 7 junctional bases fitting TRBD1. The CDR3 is CASSQDDRVNQPQHF. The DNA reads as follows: TGTGCCAGCAGCCAAGATGACAGGGTTAATCAGCCCCAGCATTTT. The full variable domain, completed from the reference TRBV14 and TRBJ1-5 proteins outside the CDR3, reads EAGVTQFPSHSVIEKGQTVTLRCDPISGHDNLYWYRRVMGKEIKFLLHFVKESKQDESGMPNNRFLAERTGGTYSTLKVQPAELEDSGVYFCASSQDDRVNQPQHFGDGTRLSIL.